This entry is about one TCR beta chain. The germline V and J ends were trimmed by 7 bases and 2 bases, with 28 bases remaining between them. The CDR3 is made up of 19 amino acids. The record originates from a study of blood T cells in healthy people across ages. The authors ran a second PCR of about 6 to 11 cycles using a sample-barcoded 5' primer and a J-beta primer mix. TCRdb re-called the 5' RACE reads with MiXCR, one entry per CDR3 protein. The table records about 680,000 distinct CDR3 sequences, 45% to 50% of them present only once. The rearrangement links TRBV6-7 to TRBJ2-3; TRBD2 might be the D (7 bases). TRBV6-7 is identified as an open reading frame with a role that is uncertain. The sequence came from a woman between 55 and 75 years old in good health. Sample: blood. CDR3 loop: CASTHLAGRGAVYTDTQYF. As DNA, the CDR3 is TGTGCCAGCACCCACCTCGCTGGGAGGGGGGCCGTTTACACAGATACGCAGTATTTT.